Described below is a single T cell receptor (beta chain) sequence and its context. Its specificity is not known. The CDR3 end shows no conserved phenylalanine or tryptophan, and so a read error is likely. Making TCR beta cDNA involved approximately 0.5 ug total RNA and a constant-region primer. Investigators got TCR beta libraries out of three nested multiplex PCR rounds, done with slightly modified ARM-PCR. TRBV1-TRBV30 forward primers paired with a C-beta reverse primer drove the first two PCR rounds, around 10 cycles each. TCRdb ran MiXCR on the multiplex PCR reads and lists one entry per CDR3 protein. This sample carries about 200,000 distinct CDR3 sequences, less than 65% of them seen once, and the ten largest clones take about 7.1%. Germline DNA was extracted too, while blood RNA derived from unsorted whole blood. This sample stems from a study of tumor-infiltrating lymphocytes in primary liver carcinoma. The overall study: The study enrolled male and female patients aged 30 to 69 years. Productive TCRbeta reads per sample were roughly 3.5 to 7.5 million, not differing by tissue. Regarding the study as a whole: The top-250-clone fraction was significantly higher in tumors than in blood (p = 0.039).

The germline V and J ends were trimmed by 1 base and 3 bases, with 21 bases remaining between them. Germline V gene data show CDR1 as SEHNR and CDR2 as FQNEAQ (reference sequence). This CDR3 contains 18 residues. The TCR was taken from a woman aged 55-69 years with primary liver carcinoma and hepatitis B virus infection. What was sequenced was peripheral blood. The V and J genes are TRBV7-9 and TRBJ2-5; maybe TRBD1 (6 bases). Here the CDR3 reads CASSLVRLGDKEEETQYS. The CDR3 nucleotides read TGTGCCAGCAGCTTAGTCCGGTTGGGGGACAAGGAGGAAGAGACCCAGTACTCC.